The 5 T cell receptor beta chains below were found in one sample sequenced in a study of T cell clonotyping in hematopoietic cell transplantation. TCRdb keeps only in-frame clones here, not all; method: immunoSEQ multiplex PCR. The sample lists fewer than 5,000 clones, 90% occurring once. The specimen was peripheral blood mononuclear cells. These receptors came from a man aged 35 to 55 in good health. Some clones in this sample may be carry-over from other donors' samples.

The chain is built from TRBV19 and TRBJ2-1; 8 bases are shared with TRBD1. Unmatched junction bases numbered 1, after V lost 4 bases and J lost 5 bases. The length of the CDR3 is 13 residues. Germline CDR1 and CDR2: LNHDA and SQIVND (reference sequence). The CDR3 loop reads CASSKGQDNEQFF. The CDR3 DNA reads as TGTGCCAGTAGTAAGGGACAGGACAATGAGCAGTTCTTC.

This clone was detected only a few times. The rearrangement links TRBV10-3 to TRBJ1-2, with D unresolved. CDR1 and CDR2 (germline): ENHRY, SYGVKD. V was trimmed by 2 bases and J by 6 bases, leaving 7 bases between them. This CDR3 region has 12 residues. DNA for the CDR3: TGTGCCATCAGTGAGAACAGCAATGGCTACACCTTC. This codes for CAISENSNGYTF.

The CDR3 nucleotides are TGTGCCAGCAGCTTAGAGGGGGGAGGTACGCAGTATTTT. Its translation is CASSLEGGGTQYF. V and J are TRBV11-2 and TRBJ2-3, with TRBD2 as a possible D gene (6 bases). In germline, CDR1 is SGHAT, CDR2 FQNNGV. This CDR3 region has 13 residues. V lost 0 bases to trimming and J lost 8 bases, with 9 bases between them.

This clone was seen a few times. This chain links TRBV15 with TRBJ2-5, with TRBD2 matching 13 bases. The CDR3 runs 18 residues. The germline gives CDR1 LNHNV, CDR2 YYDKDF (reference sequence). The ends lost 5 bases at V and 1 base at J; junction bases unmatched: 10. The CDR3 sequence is CATSPLGLAGRLQETQYF. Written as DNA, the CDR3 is TGTGCCACCAGCCCCCTGGGACTAGCGGGGCGCCTCCAAGAGACCCAGTACTTC.

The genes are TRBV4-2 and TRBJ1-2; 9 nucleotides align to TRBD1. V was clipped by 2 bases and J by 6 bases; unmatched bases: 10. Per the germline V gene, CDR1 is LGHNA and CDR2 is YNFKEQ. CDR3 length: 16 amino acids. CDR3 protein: CASSQSRQGGFDGYTF. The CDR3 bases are TGTGCCAGCAGCCAATCCCGACAGGGGGGGTTTGATGGCTACACCTTC.